Sequencing of this TCR beta chain was carried out in a study of cytomegalovirus exposure and HLA in healthy donors. Whole-study results and caveats: Previous analysis showed most TCR beta V segments were productive about 87% or about 30% of the time. A later analysis found that most CMV-associated TCR beta chains appeared HLA-restricted.

Though nominally healthy at sampling, donors likely had unrecorded immune exposures. In regard to this clone: What it binds is not known.

PCR employed 60 Vbeta and 13 Jbeta primers. Profiled with immunoSEQ multiplex PCR; TCRdb holds only in-frame clones, not every one. The sample contains 160,000 or so clones, 70% to 85% of which appear only once. The germline CDR1 and CDR2 sequences are GTSNPN and SVGIG (reference sequence). V was pared by 2 bases and J by 3 bases, with 11 bases between. The CDR3 has 13 residues. Input material: PBMCs. The chain recombines TRBV30 with TRBJ2-7, with no clear D. The TCR was taken from a man over 45 in good health and CMV-seropositive. DNA of the CDR3: TGTGCCTGGAGTCATACAGTAATCTACGAGCAGTACTTC. Encoded protein: CAWSHTVIYEQYF. Complete variable domain (other parts from reference TRBV30 and TRBJ2-7): SQTIHQWPATLVQPVGSPLSLECTVEGTSNPNLYWYRQAAGRGLQLLFYSVGIGQISSEVPQNLSASRPQDRQFILSSKKLLLSDSGFYLCAWSHTVIYEQYFGPGTRLTVT.